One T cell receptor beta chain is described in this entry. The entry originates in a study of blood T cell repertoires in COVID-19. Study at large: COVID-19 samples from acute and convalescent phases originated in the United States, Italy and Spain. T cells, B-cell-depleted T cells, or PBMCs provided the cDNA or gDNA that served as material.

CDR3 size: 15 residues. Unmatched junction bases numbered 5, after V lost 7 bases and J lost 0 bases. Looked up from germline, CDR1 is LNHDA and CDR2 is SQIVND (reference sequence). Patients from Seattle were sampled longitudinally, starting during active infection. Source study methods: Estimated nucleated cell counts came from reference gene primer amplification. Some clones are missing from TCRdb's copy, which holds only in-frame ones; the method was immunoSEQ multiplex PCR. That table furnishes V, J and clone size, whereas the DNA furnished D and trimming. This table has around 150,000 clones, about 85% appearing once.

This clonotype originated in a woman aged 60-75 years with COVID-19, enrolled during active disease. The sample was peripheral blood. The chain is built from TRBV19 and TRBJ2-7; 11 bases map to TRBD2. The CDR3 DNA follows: TGTGCCAGTATAAAGGGGACTAGCGGCTCCTACGAGCAGTACTTC. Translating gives CASIKGTSGSYEQYF.